The rows below give T cell receptor beta chains drawn from one sample of a study of blood T cells in healthy people across ages. TCRdb ran MiXCR on the 5' RACE reads and lists one entry per CDR3 protein. The sample includes over 700,000 distinct CDR3 sequences, roughly 25% of them seen just once. This same sample was also taken into another study, of T cells of mothers and their children.

Sequencing used blood. These receptor sequences come from a boy aged 5-17 years in good health. Both conserved end residues are part of each CDR3. The order of the fields is V gene, D gene, J gene, clone size, CDR3 DNA, CDR3 protein. D genes are given only for firm matches. Where a row states a size, it is once, few, many or the class of an expanded clone; other rows omit it.

v_call: TRBV6-6
d_call: .
j_call: TRBJ2-4
clone_size: few
cdr3_nt: TGTGCCAGCAGTTGGGCTAGCCGAAACATTCAGTACTTC
cdr3_aa: CASSWASRNIQYF

v_call: TRBV15
d_call: .
j_call: TRBJ2-5
clone_size: .
cdr3_nt: TGTGCCACCAGCACCGGCGGGACGGCACAAGAGACCCAGTACTTC
cdr3_aa: CATSTGGTAQETQYF

v_call: TRBV5-1
d_call: TRBD2
j_call: TRBJ2-3
clone_size: .
cdr3_nt: TGCGCCAGCGCCCTGGAGGGACTAGCGGGGGGCACTTTCACAGATACGCAGTATTTT
cdr3_aa: CASALEGLAGGTFTDTQYF

v_call: TRBV11-2
d_call: .
j_call: TRBJ2-1
clone_size: .
cdr3_nt: TGTGCCAGCAGCCCCCCCTCGGCGGGCTGGGGGAGGAACAATGAGCAGTTCTTC
cdr3_aa: CASSPPSAGWGRNNEQFF

v_call: TRBV20-1
d_call: TRBD2
j_call: TRBJ2-1
clone_size: once
cdr3_nt: TGCAGTGCTAGAGGTATACAAGCGGGAGCCCCGAACAATGAGCAGTTCTTC
cdr3_aa: CSARGIQAGAPNNEQFF

v_call: TRBV4-1
d_call: .
j_call: TRBJ2-1
clone_size: few
cdr3_nt: TGCGCCAGCAGCCAATCTCCGAGTCTTGAGCAGTTCTTC
cdr3_aa: CASSQSPSLEQFF

v_call: TRBV7-2
d_call: .
j_call: TRBJ1-1
clone_size: .
cdr3_nt: TGTGCCAGCAACTCCTGGAACACTGAAGCTTTCTTT
cdr3_aa: CASNSWNTEAFF

v_call: TRBV5-1
d_call: TRBD2
j_call: TRBJ2-3
clone_size: .
cdr3_nt: TGCGCCAGCAGTCGGAATATACTAGCGGGAGTGGCAGATACGCCGTATTTT
cdr3_aa: CASSRNILAGVADTPYF

v_call: TRBV7-2
d_call: .
j_call: TRBJ2-7
clone_size: .
cdr3_nt: TGTGCCAGCAGCTTATCACAGATCGCCTACGAGCAGTACTTC
cdr3_aa: CASSLSQIAYEQYF

v_call: TRBV18
d_call: .
j_call: TRBJ2-1
clone_size: .
cdr3_nt: TGTGCCAGCTCTCCTGCCCAGTGGAATGAGCAGTTCTTC
cdr3_aa: CASSPAQWNEQFF

v_call: TRBV4-2
d_call: .
j_call: TRBJ2-1
clone_size: .
cdr3_nt: TGTGCCAGCAGCCAAGATAGAAGGGCCAATTACAATGAGCAGTTCTTC
cdr3_aa: CASSQDRRANYNEQFF

v_call: TRBV7-6
d_call: TRBD2
j_call: TRBJ2-1
clone_size: .
cdr3_nt: TGTGCCAGCAGTACCGGGACTAGCGGGAGTATTTCCCACAATGAGCAGTTCTTC
cdr3_aa: CASSTGTSGSISHNEQFF

v_call: TRBV2
d_call: .
j_call: TRBJ1-5
clone_size: few
cdr3_nt: TGTGCCTCCCAGGGCGCTGGGAATCAGCCCCAGCATTTT
cdr3_aa: CASQGAGNQPQHF

v_call: TRBV5-1
d_call: .
j_call: TRBJ2-2
clone_size: .
cdr3_nt: TGCGCCAGCAGCATACAGGAGGGACAGAGGACCGGGGAGCTGTTTTTT
cdr3_aa: CASSIQEGQRTGELFF

v_call: TRBV5-1
d_call: TRBD2
j_call: TRBJ2-5
clone_size: .
cdr3_nt: TGCGCCAGCAGCTTGGAGCAGCGGGGGGGAGAGACCCAGTACTTC
cdr3_aa: CASSLEQRGGETQYF